This paragraph reports one T cell receptor beta chain. The record originates from a study of T cell repertoires in cytomegalovirus infection. V shed 7 bases and J 5 bases; nucleotides not matched to a gene: 13. The CDR3 is 15 amino acids. Using its own MiXCR run on the reads, TCRdb lists one record per CDR3 protein. Of about 160,000 distinct CDR3 sequences listed, about a sixth are singletons. The chain links TRBV12-3 or TRBV12-4 to TRBJ2-5; 7 nucleotides match TRBD2. The receptor comes from a human donor in good health (CMV status not recorded). Some clones in this sample may be carry-over from other donors' samples. Specimen: CD8+ T cells from PBMCs. Here the CDR3 DNA reads TGTGCCAGCACCCAGGCCAGCGGGGTTGGGGAGACCCAGTACTTC. It specifies CASTQASGVGETQYF.